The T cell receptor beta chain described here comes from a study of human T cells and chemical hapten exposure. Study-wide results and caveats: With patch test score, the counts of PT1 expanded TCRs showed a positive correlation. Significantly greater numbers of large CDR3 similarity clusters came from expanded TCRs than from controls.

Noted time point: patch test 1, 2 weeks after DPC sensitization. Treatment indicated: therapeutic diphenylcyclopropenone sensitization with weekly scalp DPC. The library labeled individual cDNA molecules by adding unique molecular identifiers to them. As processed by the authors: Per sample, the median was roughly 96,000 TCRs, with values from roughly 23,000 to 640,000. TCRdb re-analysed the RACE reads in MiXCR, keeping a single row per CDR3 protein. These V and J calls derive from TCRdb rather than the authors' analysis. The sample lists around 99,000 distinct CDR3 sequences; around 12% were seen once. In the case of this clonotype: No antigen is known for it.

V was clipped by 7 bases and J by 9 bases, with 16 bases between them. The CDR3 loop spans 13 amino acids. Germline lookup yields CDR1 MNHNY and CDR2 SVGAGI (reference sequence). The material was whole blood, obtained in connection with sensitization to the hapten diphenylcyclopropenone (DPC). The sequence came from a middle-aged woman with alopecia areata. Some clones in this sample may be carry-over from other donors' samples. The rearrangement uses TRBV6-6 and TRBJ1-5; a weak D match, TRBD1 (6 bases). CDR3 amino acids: CASTLEGGLPQHF. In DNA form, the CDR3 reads TGTGCCAGCACCCTGGAGGGGGGCTTGCCCCAGCATTTT.